These 18 T cell receptor beta chains were sequenced from one sample in a study of blood T cell repertoires in COVID-19. Sequencing used immunoSEQ multiplex PCR; TCRdb keeps in-frame clones, though not all of them. Of 440,000 or so clones in the sample, 75% to 90% were seen once. Sequencing input: peripheral blood. The receptors originated from a woman between 35 and 50 years old with COVID-19, enrolled during active disease.

V is TRBV6-6 and J is TRBJ1-2; 9 positions match TRBD1. CDR1 is MNHNY, CDR2 SVGAGI, per germline (reference sequence). CDR3 length: 14 amino acids. V lost 2 bases to trimming and J lost 2 bases; unmatched junction nucleotides: 0. In nucleotides, the CDR3 is TGTGCCAGCAGTTACGGACAGGGGAACTATGGCTACACCTTC. This codes for CASSYGQGNYGYTF.

This chain connects TRBV5-1 to TRBJ1-4; 7 nucleotides align to TRBD1. V dropped 4 bases and J dropped 5; count of bases not matched to a gene: 5. The germline gives CDR1 SGHRS, CDR2 YFSETQ. The CDR3 covers 14 residues. The CDR3 is CASSPDRANEKLFF. CDR3 sequence (DNA): TGCGCCAGCAGCCCAGACAGGGCGAATGAAAAACTGTTTTTT.

For the CDR3, the DNA is TGCAGTGCTAGATTCAGCTACGAGCAGTACTTC. It translates to CSARFSYEQYF. This chain links TRBV20-1 with TRBJ2-7; no clear D gene. There are 11 residues in the CDR3. Germline V gene lookup returns CDR1 DFQATT and CDR2 SNEGSKA (reference sequence). The germline V and J ends were trimmed by 2 bases and 3 bases, with 5 bases remaining between them.

CDR3 sequence (DNA): TGTGCCAGCAGTTACTCGAGCACTAGCGCGTGGAATGAGCAGTTCTTC. Its protein is CASSYSSTSAWNEQFF. V is TRBV6-2 or TRBV6-3 and J is TRBJ2-1; 7 bases align to TRBD2. V lost 0 bases, J lost 7 bases, and 9 bases stayed unmatched. Germline CDR1 and CDR2: MNHEY and SVGEGT. The CDR3 sequence is 16 residues long.

The rearrangement joins TRBV5-6 to TRBJ1-5; D not resolved. V was pared by 4 bases and J by 4 bases, with 12 bases between. This CDR3 spans 14 amino acids. The germline V gene encodes CDR1 SGHDT and CDR2 YYEEEE. The CDR3 here is CASSDGILNQPQHF. Written as DNA, the CDR3 is TGTGCCAGCAGCGACGGGATATTAAATCAGCCCCAGCATTTT.

The chain combines TRBV10-3 with TRBJ1-4, with 10 bases matching TRBD1. The CDR3 runs to 15 residues. Trimming took 4 bases from V and 4 from J; bases not matched to a gene: 3. Germline V gives CDR1 ENHRY, CDR2 SYGVKD. In DNA form, the CDR3 reads TGTGCCATCAGTGCGTGGACAGGGGGTAATGAAAAACTGTTTTTT. This encodes CAISAWTGGNEKLFF.

The chain couples TRBV6-2 or TRBV6-3 to TRBJ1-5; D not resolved. The CDR3 extends over 13 amino acids. V shed 6 bases and J shed 6 bases, with 12 bases lying between them. Germline CDR1 is MNHEY and CDR2 is SVGEGT. Here the CDR3 reads CASSPRESQPQHF. The CDR3 region has the DNA TGTGCCAGCAGCCCCCGGGAATCTCAGCCCCAGCATTTT.

This chain links TRBV4-3 with TRBJ2-3; weak D call: TRBD2 (7 bases). V dropped 0 bases and J dropped 5 bases, with 21 bases sitting between them. Germline CDR1 is LGHNA and CDR2 is YSLEER. The length of the CDR3 is 18 residues. CDR3 nucleotides: TGCGCCAGCAGCCAAGACGGCGGGAGTGGGGGCCATCAAGATACGCAGTATTTT. It codes for CASSQDGGSGGHQDTQYF.

J is TRBJ1-6 and V is TRBV27, with a possible D match to TRBD1 (6 bases). Germline lookup yields CDR1 MNHEY and CDR2 SMNVEV (reference sequence). V lost 2 bases, J lost 9 bases, and 17 bases lay in between. The CDR3 loop spans 16 amino acids. The chain's CDR3 is CASSLGAWEGGSPLHF. DNA of the CDR3: TGTGCCAGCAGTTTAGGAGCGTGGGAAGGGGGTTCACCCCTCCACTTT.

In its sample, this clone was seen once. The chain carries TRBV28 and TRBJ1-2; 7 bases map to TRBD1. The CDR3 extends over 16 amino acids. V gave up 5 bases and J gave up 0 bases; unmatched junction bases: 9. The germline V gene encodes CDR1 MDHEN and CDR2 SYDVKM. Written as DNA, the CDR3 is TGTGCCAGCAGTCCCTGGGACAGCTCGTCTAACTATGGCTACACCTTC. Its translation is CASSPWDSSSNYGYTF.

The table lists this clone with many counts. This sequence joins TRBV19 and TRBJ1-5; D perhaps matches TRBD1 (6 bases). CDR3 length equals 18 residues. The ends were cut back, 2 bases at V and 0 bases at J, with 17 bases in the middle. Germline CDR1 LNHDA, CDR2 SQIVND (reference sequence). CDR3 in DNA: TGTGCCAGTAGTATAAGTAGGGAAGGGGGTTATAGCAATCAGCCCCAGCATTTT. Its protein is CASSISREGGYSNQPQHF. The complete variable domain, with remaining parts taken from reference TRBV19 and TRBJ1-5, reads DGGITQSPKYLFRKEGQNVTLSCEQNLNHDAMYWYRQDPGQGLRLIYYSQIVNDFQKGDIAEGYSVSREKKESFPLTVTSAQKNPTAFYLCASSISREGGYSNQPQHFGDGTRLSIL.

The chain employs TRBV19 and TRBJ1-1; D might be TRBD1 (6 bases). This CDR3 comprises 16 residues. Germline CDR1 is LNHDA and CDR2 is SQIVND (reference sequence). Deletions cut 3 bases from V and 0 bases from J, with 14 bases between. The CDR3 loop reads CASSIVQGSVNTEAFF. CDR3 nucleotide sequence: TGTGCCAGTAGTATTGTGCAGGGGTCGGTGAACACTGAAGCTTTCTTT.

This chain links TRBV27 with TRBJ1-5, with 7 bases that match TRBD1. The V gene end was trimmed by 3 bases and the J gene end by 6 bases; junction bases not matched to a gene: 5. The CDR3 runs to 14 residues. From germline, CDR1 is MNHEY and CDR2 SMNVEV (reference sequence). The CDR3 sequence is CASSFDRAGQPQHF. The DNA of the CDR3 is TGTGCCAGCAGTTTTGACAGGGCGGGTCAGCCCCAGCATTTT.

The V gene is TRBV18, the J gene TRBJ1-1, with 8 positions matching TRBD1. Germline V gene data show CDR1 as KGHSH and CDR2 as LQKENI. J gave up 5 bases and V 3 bases, and 8 bases lay outside the gene matches. The CDR3 contains 15 residues. Here the CDR3 reads CASSPLQGDRTEAFF. CDR3 in DNA: TGTGCCAGCTCACCGCTACAGGGGGACAGAACTGAAGCTTTCTTT.

This rearrangement joins TRBV6-5 to TRBJ1-5; 7 bases align to TRBD1. Germline-derived CDR1 and CDR2 are MNHEY and SVGAGI. This CDR3 has 14 residues. V shed 0 bases, J shed 7 bases, and the junction held 3 bases outside the gene matches. The CDR3 protein is CASSYSGGQQPQHF. DNA of the CDR3: TGTGCCAGCAGTTACTCGGGGGGACAGCAGCCCCAGCATTTT.

The chain carries TRBV7-2 and TRBJ1-5; 9 bases fit TRBD1. Trimming took 4 bases from V and 2 from J; bases not matched to a gene: 12. CDR3 length: 18 amino acids. Germline V CDR1 and CDR2: SGHTA, FQGNSA. The CDR3 reads CASSSLRTGEMGNQPQHF. DNA for the CDR3: TGTGCCAGCAGCTCTTTAAGGACAGGGGAGATGGGCAATCAGCCCCAGCATTTT.

The gene calls are TRBV11-2 and TRBJ2-3, with 8 bases that match TRBD2. In germline, CDR1 is SGHAT, CDR2 FQNNGV. V lost 1 base to trimming and J lost 3 bases; unmatched junction nucleotides: 3. CDR3 length: 15 residues. The CDR3 DNA sequence: TGTGCCAGCAGCTTAGCGGGGGGGCGGACAGATACGCAGTATTTT. This encodes CASSLAGGRTDTQYF.

V gene TRBV7-9 combines with J gene TRBJ2-1, with D perhaps TRBD1 (5 bases). In germline, CDR1 is SEHNR, CDR2 FQNEAQ (reference sequence). CDR3 length equals 12 residues. With 1 base removed from V and 8 bases from J, the gap between germline ends came to 6 bases. The CDR3 region is CASSLVRDEQFF. CDR3 nucleotides: TGTGCCAGCAGCTTAGTCAGGGATGAGCAGTTCTTC.